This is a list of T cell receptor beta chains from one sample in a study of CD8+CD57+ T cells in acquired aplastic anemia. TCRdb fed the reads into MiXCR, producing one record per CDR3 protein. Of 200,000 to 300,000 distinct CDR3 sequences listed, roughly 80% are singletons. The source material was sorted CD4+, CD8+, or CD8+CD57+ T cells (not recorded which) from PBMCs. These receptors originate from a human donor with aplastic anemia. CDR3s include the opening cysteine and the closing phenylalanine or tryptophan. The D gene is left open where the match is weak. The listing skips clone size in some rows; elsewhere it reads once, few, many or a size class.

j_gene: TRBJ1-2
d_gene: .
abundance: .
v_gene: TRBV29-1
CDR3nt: TGCAGCGTCGCGGATGGCTACACCTTC
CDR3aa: CSVADGYTF

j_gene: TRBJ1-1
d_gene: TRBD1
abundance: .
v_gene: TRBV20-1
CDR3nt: TGCAGTGCTAGGACAGGGTCAGGGAACACTGAAGCTTTCTTT
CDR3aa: CSARTGSGNTEAFF

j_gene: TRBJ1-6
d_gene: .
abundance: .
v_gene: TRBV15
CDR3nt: TGTGCCACCAGCGGCAGTTGCCTAGCCTACCCCCTGTACTTC
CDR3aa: CATSGSCLAYPLYF

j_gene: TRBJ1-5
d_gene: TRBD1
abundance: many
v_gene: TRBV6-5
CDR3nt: TGTGCCAGCAGGCGGACAGGGCGTAATCAGCCCCAGCATTTT
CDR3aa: CASRRTGRNQPQHF

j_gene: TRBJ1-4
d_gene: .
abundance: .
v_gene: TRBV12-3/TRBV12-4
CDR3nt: TGTGCCAGCAGTTTCAATGAAGGGGCTGCAACTAATGAAAAACTGTTTTTT
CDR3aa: CASSFNEGAATNEKLFF

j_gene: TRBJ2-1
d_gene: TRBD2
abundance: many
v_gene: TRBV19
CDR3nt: TGTGCCAGTAGTATAGATTACGCGGGGGGGGTAAATGAGCAGTTCTTC
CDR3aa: CASSIDYAGGVNEQFF

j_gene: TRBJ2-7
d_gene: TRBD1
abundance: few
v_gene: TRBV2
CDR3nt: TGTGCCAGCAGTTTGGACAGGGGGCTAGACGAGCAGTACTTC
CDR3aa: CASSLDRGLDEQYF

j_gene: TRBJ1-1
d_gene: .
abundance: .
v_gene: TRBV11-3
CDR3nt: TGTGCCAGCAGCGTATATCTGAAAGAGGGGGAAGCTTTCTTT
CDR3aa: CASSVYLKEGEAFF

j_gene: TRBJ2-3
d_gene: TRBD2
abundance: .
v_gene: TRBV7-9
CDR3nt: TGTGCCAGCAGCTTTCAAAGAGGCGGGGGGAGCCATGAGTTT
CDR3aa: CASSFQRGGGSHEF

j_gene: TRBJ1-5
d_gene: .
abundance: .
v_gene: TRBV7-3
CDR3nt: TGTGCCAGCAGTTCTGCGGGAGCTCCCGGTGCGCAGCATTTT
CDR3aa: CASSSAGAPGAQHF

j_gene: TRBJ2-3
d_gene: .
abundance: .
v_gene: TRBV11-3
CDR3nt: TGTGCCAGCAGCTTAGAACAGTCAGACCCTAGCACAGATACGCAGTATTTT
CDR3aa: CASSLEQSDPSTDTQYF

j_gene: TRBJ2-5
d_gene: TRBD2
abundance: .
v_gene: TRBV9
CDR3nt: TGTGCCAGCAGCGTAGGACTAGCGGGAAAGCAGATACAGTACTTC
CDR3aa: CASSVGLAGKQIQYF

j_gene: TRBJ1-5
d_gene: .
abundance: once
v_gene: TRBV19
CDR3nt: TGTGCCAGCCATCTGAAGGGCCCAAATCAGCCCCAGCATTTT
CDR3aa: CASHLKGPNQPQHF

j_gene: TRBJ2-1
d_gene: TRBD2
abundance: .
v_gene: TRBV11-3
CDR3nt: TGTGCCAGCAGCTTAGCTCTGACCGGGAGGGCAAATGAGCAGTTCTTC
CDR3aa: CASSLALTGRANEQFF

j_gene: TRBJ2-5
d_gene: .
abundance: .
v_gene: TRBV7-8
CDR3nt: TGTGCCAGCAGCTTAGCGGGAGGTACCGATACGAAGCAGTACTTC
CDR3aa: CASSLAGGTDTKQYF

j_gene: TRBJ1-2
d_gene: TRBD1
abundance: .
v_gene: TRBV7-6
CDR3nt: TGTGCCAGCAGCTCAGACAGGGGCAATTCACCCCTCTACACCTTC
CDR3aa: CASSSDRGNSPLYTF

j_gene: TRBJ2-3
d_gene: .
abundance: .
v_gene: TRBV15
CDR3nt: TGTGCCAGCAGCAGGCCTCGTGGGAGCAGAGATACGCAGAATTTT
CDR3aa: CASSRPRGSRDTQNF

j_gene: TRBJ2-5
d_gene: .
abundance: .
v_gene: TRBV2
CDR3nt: TGTGCCAGCAGCGCCGGGGGCATGGATACGCAGTACTTC
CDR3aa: CASSAGGMDTQYF

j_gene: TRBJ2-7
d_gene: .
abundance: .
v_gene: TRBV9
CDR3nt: TGTGCCAGCAGCGTCCCCTTGGCGCGCGGGGAGGAGAACTTC
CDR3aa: CASSVPLARGEENF

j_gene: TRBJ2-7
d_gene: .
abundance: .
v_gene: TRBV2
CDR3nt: TGTGCCAGCAGTGTCACGGGATCCCCCGTTTGGCAGTACTTC
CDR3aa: CASSVTGSPVWQYF

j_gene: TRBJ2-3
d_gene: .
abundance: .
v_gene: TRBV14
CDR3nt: TGTGCCAGCAGCTTAGCGGACGATCCCCAGTACTTCTATTTT
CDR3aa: CASSLADDPQYFYF

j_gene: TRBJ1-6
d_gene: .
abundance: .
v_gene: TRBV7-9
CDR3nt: TGTGCCAGCAGCCTCGGGGCAGGGGACGGTTCCAACGTCCACTTT
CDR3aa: CASSLGAGDGSNVHF

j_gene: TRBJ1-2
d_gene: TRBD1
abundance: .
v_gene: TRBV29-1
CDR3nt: TGCAGCACCTCGCGGACAGGGGCTGGTGGCTACACCTTC
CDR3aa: CSTSRTGAGGYTF

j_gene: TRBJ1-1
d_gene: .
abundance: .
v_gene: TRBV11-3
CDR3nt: TGCGCCAGCAGCTTGGACGGCCGACCGAACACTGAAGCTTTCTTT
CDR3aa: CASSLDGRPNTEAFF

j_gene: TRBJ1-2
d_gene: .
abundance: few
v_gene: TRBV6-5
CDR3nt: TGTGCCAGCAGTTACGCAGGGGTACATAACTATGGCTACACCTTC
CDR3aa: CASSYAGVHNYGYTF

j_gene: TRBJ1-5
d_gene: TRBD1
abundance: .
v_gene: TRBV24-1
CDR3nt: TGTGCCACCAGTGATTCTCGGACAGGCCGGGGGACCCAGCATTTT
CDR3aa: CATSDSRTGRGTQHF

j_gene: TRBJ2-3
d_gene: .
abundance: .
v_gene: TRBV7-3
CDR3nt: TGTGCCAGCGGCGACGGGCCAACAGGGACGCAGTATTTT
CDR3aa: CASGDGPTGTQYF

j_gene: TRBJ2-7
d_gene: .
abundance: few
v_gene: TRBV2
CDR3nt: TGTGCCAGCAGTGAGGGTCTAGCGCAATTTAGACGGTACTTC
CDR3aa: CASSEGLAQFRRYF

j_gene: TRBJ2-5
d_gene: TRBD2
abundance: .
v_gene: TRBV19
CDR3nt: TGTGCCAGTACCGGGACTAGCGGGGGGAGGGAGACCCAGTACTTC
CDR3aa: CASTGTSGGRETQYF

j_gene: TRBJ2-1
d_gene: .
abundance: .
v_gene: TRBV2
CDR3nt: TGTGCCAGCGGGGAGGACGGTAATGAGCAGTTCTTC
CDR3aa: CASGEDGNEQFF

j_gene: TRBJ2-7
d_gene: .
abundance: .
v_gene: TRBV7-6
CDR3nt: TGTGCCAGCAGCCCAGGGGAGCCCTACGAGCAGTACTTC
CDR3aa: CASSPGEPYEQYF

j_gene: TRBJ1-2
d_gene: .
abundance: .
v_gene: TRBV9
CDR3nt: .
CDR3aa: CASSVARNIQYFGYTF

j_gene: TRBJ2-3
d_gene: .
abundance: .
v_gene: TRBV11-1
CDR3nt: TGTGCCAGCAGCTTACATCCAGATACGCAGTATTTT
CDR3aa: CASSLHPDTQYF

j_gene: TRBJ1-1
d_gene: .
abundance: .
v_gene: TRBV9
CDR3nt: TGTGCCAGCAGCGGGGGGGACCGACAAGGAGGAGACGCTGAAGCTTTCTTT
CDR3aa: CASSGGDRQGGDAEAFF

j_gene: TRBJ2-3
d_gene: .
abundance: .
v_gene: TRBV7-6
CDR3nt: TGTGCCAGCACCCTAGGGGGGGGTCCCGCTGGGGCCAACTTT
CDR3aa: CASTLGGGPAGANF

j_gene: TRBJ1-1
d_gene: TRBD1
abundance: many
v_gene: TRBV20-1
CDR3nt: TGCAGTGCTAGAGATCTTGGGGACAGGGGTTACACTGAAGCTTTCTTT
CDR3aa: CSARDLGDRGYTEAFF

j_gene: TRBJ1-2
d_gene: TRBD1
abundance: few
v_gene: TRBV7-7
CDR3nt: TGTGCTAGCAGCACCCGGGACAGGGGCTTGGACTATGGCTACACCTTC
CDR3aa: CASSTRDRGLDYGYTF

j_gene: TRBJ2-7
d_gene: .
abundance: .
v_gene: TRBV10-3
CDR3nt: TGTGCCATCAGTGACCGGGACACGTCCTCCTACGAGCAGTACTTC
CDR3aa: CAISDRDTSSYEQYF

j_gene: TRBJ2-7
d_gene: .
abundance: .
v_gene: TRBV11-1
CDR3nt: TGTGCCAGCAGCTTAAAGGACTACGAGCAGTACTTC
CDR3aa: CASSLKDYEQYF

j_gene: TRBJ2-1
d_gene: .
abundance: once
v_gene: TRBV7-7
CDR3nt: TGTGCTAGCAGCTTATGCCCGAGAGATGAGCAGTTCTTC
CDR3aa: CASSLCPRDEQFF

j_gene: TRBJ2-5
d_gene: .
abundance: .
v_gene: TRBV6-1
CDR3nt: TGTGCCAGCAAGTCCACAGGGACTTGGGGAGAGACCCAGTACTTC
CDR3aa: CASKSTGTWGETQYF

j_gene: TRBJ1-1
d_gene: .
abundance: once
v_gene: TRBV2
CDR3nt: TGTGCCAGCGGAGACGGGGGCACAGATACGCAGAATGAAGCTTTCTTT
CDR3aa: CASGDGGTDTQNEAFF

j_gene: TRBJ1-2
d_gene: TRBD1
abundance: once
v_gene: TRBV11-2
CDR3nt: TGTGCCAGCAGCTCGGGACAGGGGATCGATGGCTACACCTTC
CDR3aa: CASSSGQGIDGYTF

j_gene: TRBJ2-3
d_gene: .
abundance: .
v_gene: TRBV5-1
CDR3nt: TGCGCCAGCAGCTTGTCCGGGAAGGAGCCTACGCAGTATTTT
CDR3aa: CASSLSGKEPTQYF

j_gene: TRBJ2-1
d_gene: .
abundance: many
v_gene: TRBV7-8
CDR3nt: TGTGCCAGCAGCCCTCTAAGAGATGAGCAGTTCTTC
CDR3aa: CASSPLRDEQFF

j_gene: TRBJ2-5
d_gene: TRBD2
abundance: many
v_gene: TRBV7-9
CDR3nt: TGTGCCAGCAGCCCAGGAGCGGGGGGGCGGGTGACCCAGTACTTC
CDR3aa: CASSPGAGGRVTQYF

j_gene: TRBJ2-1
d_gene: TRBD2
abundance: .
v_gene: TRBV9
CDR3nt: TGTGCCAGCAGCGCCGGGACTAGCGGAGTGGATACGCAGCAGTTCTTC
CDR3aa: CASSAGTSGVDTQQFF

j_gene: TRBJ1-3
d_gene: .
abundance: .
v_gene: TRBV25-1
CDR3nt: TGTGCCAGCAGTTCACCCCACTCTGGAAACACCATATATTTT
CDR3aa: CASSSPHSGNTIYF

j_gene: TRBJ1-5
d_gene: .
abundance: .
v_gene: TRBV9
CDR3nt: TGTGCCAGTAGTATAGCTAGCGCAGCCTACAATGAGCAGCATTTT
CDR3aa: CASSIASAAYNEQHF

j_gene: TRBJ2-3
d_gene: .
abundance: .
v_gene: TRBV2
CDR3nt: TGTGCCAGCAGTGCGGCAGATACGCAGTATTTT
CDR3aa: CASSAADTQYF